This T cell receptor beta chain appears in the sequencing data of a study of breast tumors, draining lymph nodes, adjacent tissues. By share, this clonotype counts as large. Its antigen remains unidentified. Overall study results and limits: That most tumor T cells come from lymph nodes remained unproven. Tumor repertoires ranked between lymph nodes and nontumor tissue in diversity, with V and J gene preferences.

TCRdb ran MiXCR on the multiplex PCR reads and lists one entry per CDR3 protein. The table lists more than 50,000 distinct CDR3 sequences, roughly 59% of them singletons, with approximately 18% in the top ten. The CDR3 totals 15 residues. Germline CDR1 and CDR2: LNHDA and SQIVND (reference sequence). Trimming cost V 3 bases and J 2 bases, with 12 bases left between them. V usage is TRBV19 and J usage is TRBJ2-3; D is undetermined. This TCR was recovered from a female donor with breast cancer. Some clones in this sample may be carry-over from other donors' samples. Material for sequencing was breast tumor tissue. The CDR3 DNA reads TGTGCCAGTAGTATGGGTGGTTCCGACACAGATACGCAGTATTTT. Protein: CASSMGGSDTDTQYF.